This record looks at one T cell receptor beta chain sequence and its context. What it recognizes is unknown. TCR beta cDNA libraries had unique molecular identifiers. From the PCR reads, TCRdb called clonotypes with MiXCR, one entry per CDR3 protein. The sample yields 750,000 to 950,000 distinct CDR3 sequences, roughly 58% seen once. This record comes from a study of post-analysis software for immune sequencing data. Study conclusions and caveats: People with multiple sclerosis had a significantly lower normalized Chao1 diversity than controls did.

The sequencing sample was made of blood. The receptor's source is a girl aged 5-17 years with multiple sclerosis.

CDR3 nucleotides: TGTGCCAGTACCTCACAGGGGGCAAACTATGGCTACACCTTC. Protein: CASTSQGANYGYTF. The chain joins TRBV19 to TRBJ1-2; TRBD1 agrees at 9 bases. In germline, CDR1 is LNHDA, CDR2 SQIVND (reference sequence). This CDR3 contains 14 residues. Losses at the gene ends were 7 bases for V and 2 bases for J; bases not matched to a gene: 5.